The present entry profiles one T cell receptor beta chain with its context. Ages ranged from about 18 to 89 years, with residence in around 24 US areas. Within the 2 weeks before study entry, each person in the exposed group met a COVID-19 case. Per the study methods: From reference gene primer amplification, estimates of nucleated cell counts were derived. Method: immunoSEQ multiplex PCR; TCRdb's copy keeps in-frame clones and lacks some. Clonal size and the V and J genes are those of that table, whereas D and trimming came from the DNA. The table lists roughly 320,000 clones, 90% of them singletons. This specimen belongs to a study of blood T cell repertoires in COVID-19. Across the whole study: Spain, Italy and the United States supplied samples that represented acute and convalescent COVID-19.

The sequence came from a young woman who had been exposed to COVID-19. Sequencing input: PBMCs or T cells enriched from blood (not recorded which).

The CDR3 DNA follows: TGCGCCAGCAGCTCAGGACAGGATTGGACCCAGTACTTC. Translation: CASSSGQDWTQYF. The chain is built from TRBV5-1 and TRBJ2-5, with 7 bases that match TRBD1. V was pared by 3 bases and J by 7 bases, with 6 bases of the junction left unmatched. Germline V gene data show CDR1 as SGHRS and CDR2 as YFSETQ. The CDR3 contains 13 residues.